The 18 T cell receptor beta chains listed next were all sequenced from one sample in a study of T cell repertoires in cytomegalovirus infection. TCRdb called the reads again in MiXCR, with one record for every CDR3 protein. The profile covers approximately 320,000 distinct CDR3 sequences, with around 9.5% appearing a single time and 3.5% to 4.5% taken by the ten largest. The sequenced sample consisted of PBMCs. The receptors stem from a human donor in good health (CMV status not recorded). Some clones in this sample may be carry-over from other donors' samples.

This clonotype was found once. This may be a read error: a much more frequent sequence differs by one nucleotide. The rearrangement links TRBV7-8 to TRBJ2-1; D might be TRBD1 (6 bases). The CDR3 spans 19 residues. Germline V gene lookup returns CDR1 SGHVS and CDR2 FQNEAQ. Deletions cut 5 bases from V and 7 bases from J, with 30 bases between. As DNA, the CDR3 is TGTGCCAGCAGCACTATAGGGGCCCAGGGGCGCTTGGGTATGAATGAGCAGTTCTTC. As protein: CASSTIGAQGRLGMNEQFF.

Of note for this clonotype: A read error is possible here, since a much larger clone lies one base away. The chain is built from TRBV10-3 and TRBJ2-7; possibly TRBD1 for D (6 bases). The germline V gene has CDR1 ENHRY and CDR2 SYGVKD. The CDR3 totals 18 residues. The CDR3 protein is CAISEIRGHRNSTYERYF. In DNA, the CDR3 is TGTGCCATCAGTGAGATCAGGGGACATCGGAACTCGACCTACGAGCGGTACTTC.

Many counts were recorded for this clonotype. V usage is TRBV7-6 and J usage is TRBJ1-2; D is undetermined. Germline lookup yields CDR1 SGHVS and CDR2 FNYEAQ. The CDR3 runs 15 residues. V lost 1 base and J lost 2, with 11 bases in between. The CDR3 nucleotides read TGTGCCAGCAGCTTAGGCTGGCAGGTGAACTATGGCTACACCTTC. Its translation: CASSLGWQVNYGYTF.

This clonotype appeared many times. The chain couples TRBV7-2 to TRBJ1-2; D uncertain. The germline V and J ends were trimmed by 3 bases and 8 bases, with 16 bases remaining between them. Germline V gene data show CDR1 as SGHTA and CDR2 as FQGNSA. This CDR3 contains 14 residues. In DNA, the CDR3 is TGTGCCAGCAGCTTCCCCCATTCGGTCGCCGGCTACACCTTC. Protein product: CASSFPHSVAGYTF. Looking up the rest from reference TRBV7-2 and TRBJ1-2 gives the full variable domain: GAGVSQSPSNKVTEKGKDVELRCDPISGHTALYWYRQSLGQGLEFLIYFQGNSAPDKSGLPSDRFSAERTGGSVSTLTIQRTQQEDSAVYLCASSFPHSVAGYTFGSGTRLTVV.

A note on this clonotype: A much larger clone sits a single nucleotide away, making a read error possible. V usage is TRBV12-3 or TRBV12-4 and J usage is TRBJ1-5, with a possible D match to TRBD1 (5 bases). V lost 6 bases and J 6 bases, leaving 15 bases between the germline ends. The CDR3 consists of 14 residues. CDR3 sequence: CASSPRPGLQPQHF. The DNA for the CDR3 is TGTGCCAGCAGCCCCCGCCCAGGGCTTCAGCCCCAGCATTTT.

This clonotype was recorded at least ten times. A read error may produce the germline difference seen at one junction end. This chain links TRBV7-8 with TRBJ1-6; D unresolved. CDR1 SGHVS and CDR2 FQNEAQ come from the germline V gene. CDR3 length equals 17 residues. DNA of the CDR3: TGTGCCAGCAGCTTAGCGCCAGTAGGGCCCTACAATTCACCCCTCCACTTT. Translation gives CASSLAPVGPYNSPLHF. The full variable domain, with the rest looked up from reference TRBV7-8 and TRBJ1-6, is GAGVSQSPRYKVAKRGQDVALRCDPISGHVSLFWYQQALGQGPEFLTYFQNEAQLDKSGLPSDRFFAERPEGSVSTLKIQRTQQEDSAVYLCASSLAPVGPYNSPLHFGNGTRLTVT.

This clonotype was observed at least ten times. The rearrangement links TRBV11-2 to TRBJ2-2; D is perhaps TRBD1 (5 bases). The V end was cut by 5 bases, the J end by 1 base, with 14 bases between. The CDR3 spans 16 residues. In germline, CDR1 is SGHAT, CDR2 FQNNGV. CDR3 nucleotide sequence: TGTGCCAGCAGCCCCAGCCCAAGGGGGAACACCGGGGAGCTGTTTTTT. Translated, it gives CASSPSPRGNTGELFF.

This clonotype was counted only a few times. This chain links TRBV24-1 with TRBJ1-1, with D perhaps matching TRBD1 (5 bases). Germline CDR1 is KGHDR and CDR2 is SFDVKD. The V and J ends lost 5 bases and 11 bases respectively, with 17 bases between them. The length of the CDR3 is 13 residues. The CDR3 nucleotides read TGTGCCACCAGTGTCCGGACATCTCTCCGGGCTTTCTTT. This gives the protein CATSVRTSLRAFF.

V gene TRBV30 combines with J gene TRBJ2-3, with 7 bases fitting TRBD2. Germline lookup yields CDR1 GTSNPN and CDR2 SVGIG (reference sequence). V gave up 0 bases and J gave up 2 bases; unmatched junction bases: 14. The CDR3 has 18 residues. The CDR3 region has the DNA TGTGCCTGGAGTGTACAGGTGGGGGACTACAGAAACACAGATACGCAGTATTTT. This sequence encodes CAWSVQVGDYRNTDTQYF.

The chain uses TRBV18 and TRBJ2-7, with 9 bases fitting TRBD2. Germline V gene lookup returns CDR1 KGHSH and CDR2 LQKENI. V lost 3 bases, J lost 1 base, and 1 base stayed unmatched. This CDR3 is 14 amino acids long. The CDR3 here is CASSPTSGSYEQYF. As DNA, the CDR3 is TGTGCCAGCTCACCCACTAGCGGGTCCTACGAGCAGTACTTC.

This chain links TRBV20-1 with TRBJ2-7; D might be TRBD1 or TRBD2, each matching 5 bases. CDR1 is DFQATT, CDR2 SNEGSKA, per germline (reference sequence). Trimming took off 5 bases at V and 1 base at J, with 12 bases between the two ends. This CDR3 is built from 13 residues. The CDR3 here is CSAGGKLSYEQYF. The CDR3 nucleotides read TGCAGTGCTGGGGGAAAACTTTCCTACGAGCAGTACTTC.

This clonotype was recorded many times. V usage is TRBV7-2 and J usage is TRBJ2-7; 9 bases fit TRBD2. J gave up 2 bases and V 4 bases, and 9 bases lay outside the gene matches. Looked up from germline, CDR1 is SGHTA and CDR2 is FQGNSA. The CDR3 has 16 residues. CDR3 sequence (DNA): TGTGCCAGCAGCTCCCTCGTCGGCGGGGGGGCCTACGAGCAGTACTTC. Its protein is CASSSLVGGGAYEQYF.

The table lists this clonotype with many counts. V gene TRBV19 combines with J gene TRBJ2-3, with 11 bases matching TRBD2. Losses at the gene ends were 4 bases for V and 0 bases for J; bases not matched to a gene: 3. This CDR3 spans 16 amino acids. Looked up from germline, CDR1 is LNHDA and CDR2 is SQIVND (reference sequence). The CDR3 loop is CASSRGLAESTDTQYF. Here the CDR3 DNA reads TGTGCCAGTAGTAGGGGACTAGCGGAAAGCACAGATACGCAGTATTTT.

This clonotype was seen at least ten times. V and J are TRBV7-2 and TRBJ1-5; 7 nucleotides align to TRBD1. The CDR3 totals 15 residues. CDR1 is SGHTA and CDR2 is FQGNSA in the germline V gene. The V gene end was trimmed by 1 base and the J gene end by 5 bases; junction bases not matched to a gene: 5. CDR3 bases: TGTGCCAGCAGCTTAGGGGGGACAGCCCATCAGCCCCAGCATTTT. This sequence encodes CASSLGGTAHQPQHF.

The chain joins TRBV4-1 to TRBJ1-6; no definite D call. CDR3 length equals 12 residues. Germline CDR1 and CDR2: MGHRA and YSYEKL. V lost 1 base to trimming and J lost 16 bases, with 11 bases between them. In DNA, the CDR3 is TGCGCCAGCAGCCAAGTGATGGGTTCTCTCCACTTT. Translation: CASSQVMGSLHF.

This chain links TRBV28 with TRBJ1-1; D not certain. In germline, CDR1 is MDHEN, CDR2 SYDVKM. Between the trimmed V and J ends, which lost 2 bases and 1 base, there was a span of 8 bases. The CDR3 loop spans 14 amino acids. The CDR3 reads CASSLIRQNTEAFF. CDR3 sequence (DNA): TGTGCCAGCAGTTTAATAAGACAGAACACTGAAGCTTTCTTT.

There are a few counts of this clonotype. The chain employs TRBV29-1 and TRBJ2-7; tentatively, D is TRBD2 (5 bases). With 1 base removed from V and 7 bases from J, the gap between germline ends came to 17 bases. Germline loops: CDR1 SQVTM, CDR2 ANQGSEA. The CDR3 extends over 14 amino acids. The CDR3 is CSVEGVGRSGEQYF. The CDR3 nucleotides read TGCAGCGTTGAAGGGGTAGGACGTTCGGGGGAGCAGTACTTC.

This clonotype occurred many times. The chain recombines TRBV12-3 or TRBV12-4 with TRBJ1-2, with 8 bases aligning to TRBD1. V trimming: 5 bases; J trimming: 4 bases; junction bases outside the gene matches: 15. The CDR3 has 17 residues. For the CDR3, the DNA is TGTGCCAGCAGTCCGGGAAATCCCGGGACAGGAGTCTATGGCTACACCTTC. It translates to CASSPGNPGTGVYGYTF.